These 20 T cell receptor beta chains were all obtained from the same sample, sequenced in a study of cytomegalovirus exposure and HLA in healthy donors. 60 Vbeta and 13 Jbeta primers were used in PCR. TCRdb keeps only in-frame clones here, not all; method: immunoSEQ multiplex PCR. Among about 160,000 clones listed, 70% to 80% were seen once. The specimen was PBMCs. These receptors originate from a man in his forties or fifties in good health and CMV-seronegative.

J is TRBJ2-7 and V is TRBV28; 7 nucleotides line up with TRBD1. This CDR3 spans 12 amino acids. V lost 9 bases to trimming and J lost 4 bases; unmatched junction nucleotides: 6. Germline lookup yields CDR1 MDHEN and CDR2 SYDVKM. CDR3 coding DNA: TGTGCCAGTACCGGGACAGTGTACGAGCAGTACTTC. Residues: CASTGTVYEQYF.

This clone has more than one count but fewer than ten. The rearrangement joins TRBV7-6 to TRBJ2-7; TRBD2 agrees at 12 bases. This CDR3 contains 19 residues. Germline V gives CDR1 SGHVS, CDR2 FNYEAQ. V dropped 5 bases and J dropped 1; count of bases not matched to a gene: 15. CDR3 DNA sequence: TGTGCCAGCAGCCCCGGACTAGCGGGGCCTAGGGATTGGTCCTACGAGCAGTACTTC. It encodes CASSPGLAGPRDWSYEQYF.

The chain joins TRBV7-9 to TRBJ2-1; 7 bases agree with TRBD2. This CDR3 contains 15 residues. CDR1 SEHNR and CDR2 FQNEAQ come from the germline V gene (reference sequence). V lost 2 bases and J lost 7; bases outside the gene matches: 8. The CDR3 DNA reads as TGTGCCAGCAGCTTACGGGGAGGGCCAGGGAATGAGCAGTTCTTC. As protein: CASSLRGGPGNEQFF.

This chain links TRBV10-3 with TRBJ2-5, with 9 positions matching TRBD1. The end of the DNA aligns better with TRBJ2-7, so the J call may be wrong. The germline V gene has CDR1 ENHRY and CDR2 SYGVKD. The CDR3 has 19 residues. Here the CDR3 reads CAISYSSGTGPGWIHEQYF. As DNA, the CDR3 is TGTGCCATCAGTTATTCTTCCGGGACAGGGCCCGGTTGGATCCACGAGCAGTACTTC.

This rearrangement joins TRBV7-9 to TRBJ1-1, with 8 bases identical to TRBD1. Germline V gene sequence: CDR1 SEHNR, CDR2 FQNEAQ (reference sequence). This CDR3 region has 13 residues. After removal of 7 bases from V and 4 bases from J, the junction contained 5 bases not matched to a gene. The CDR3 DNA is TGTGCCAGCATTCACGACAGGGGCACTGAAGCTTTCTTT. Translation: CASIHDRGTEAFF.

This rearrangement joins TRBV6-5 to TRBJ2-7; the D gene is possibly TRBD2 (7 bases). V dropped 3 bases and J dropped 4 bases, with 19 bases sitting between them. The CDR3 covers 16 residues. From germline, CDR1 is MNHEY and CDR2 SVGAGI. The CDR3: CASSYLRGARNYEQYF. CDR3 in DNA: TGTGCCAGCAGTTATCTCCGGGGGGCCCGAAATTACGAGCAGTACTTC.

The chain uses TRBV7-2 and TRBJ2-7; D is undetermined. The CDR3 contains 14 residues. Germline CDR1 SGHTA, CDR2 FQGNSA. With 0 bases removed from V and 4 bases from J, the gap between germline ends came to 10 bases. DNA of the CDR3: TGTGCCAGCAGCTTAGCTCGGCGGAAATACGAGCAGTACTTC. It codes for CASSLARRKYEQYF. The complete variable domain, with remaining parts taken from reference TRBV7-2 and TRBJ2-7, reads GAGVSQSPSNKVTEKGKDVELRCDPISGHTALYWYRQSLGQGLEFLIYFQGNSAPDKSGLPSDRFSAERTGGSVSTLTIQRTQQEDSAVYLCASSLARRKYEQYFGPGTRLTVT.

The chain uses TRBV6-5 and TRBJ2-2, with 7 positions matching TRBD1. With 6 bases clipped from V and 4 bases from J, the junction kept 8 bases outside the gene matches. There are 15 residues in the CDR3. CDR1 is MNHEY and CDR2 is SVGAGI in the germline V gene. CDR3 DNA: TGTGCCAGCAGACGACAGGGCGTAATCACCGGGGAGCTGTTTTTT. This codes for CASRRQGVITGELFF.

J is TRBJ2-1 and V is TRBV7-9; a possible D gene is TRBD1 (5 bases). Per germline, CDR1 SEHNR and CDR2 FQNEAQ (reference sequence). The length of the CDR3 is 11 residues. The CDR3 region is CSTGRDNEQFF. The CDR3, as DNA: TGTTCCACGGGCAGGGACAATGAGCAGTTCTTC.

The chain couples TRBV7-9 to TRBJ1-4, with no clear D. Looked up from germline, CDR1 is SEHNR and CDR2 is FQNEAQ (reference sequence). The CDR3 sequence is 14 residues long. V lost 3 bases, J lost 7 bases, and 12 bases lay in between. The CDR3, as DNA: TGTGCCAGCAGCTTGAATCTGGAGGGTGAAAAACTGTTTTTT. Its translation: CASSLNLEGEKLFF.

On this clone: The conserved phenylalanine or tryptophan is not found at the CDR3 terminus, so this likely reflects a read error. The CDR3 loop is CASSADRASYEQYL. The CDR3 DNA reads TGTGCCAGCAGTGCGGACAGGGCAAGCTACGAGCAGTACCTC. This chain joins TRBV2 and TRBJ2-7; 8 nucleotides align to TRBD1. The length of the CDR3 is 14 residues. V dropped 4 bases and J dropped 3; count of bases not matched to a gene: 5. Germline V gene sequence: CDR1 SNHLY, CDR2 FYNNEI.

The chain couples TRBV5-1 to TRBJ1-6; 8 positions agree with TRBD1. V was pared by 4 bases and J by 5 bases, with 5 bases of the junction left unmatched. Germline assignment: CDR1 SGHRS and CDR2 YFSETQ. This CDR3 has 15 residues. The CDR3 bases are TGCGCCAGCAGCCACGGACAGGGAAATAATTCACCCCTCCACTTT. It specifies CASSHGQGNNSPLHF.

This sequence joins TRBV6-5 and TRBJ2-7; the match to TRBD1 covers 7 bases. The germline V gene encodes CDR1 MNHEY and CDR2 SVGAGI. J lost 4 bases, V lost 0 bases, and 6 bases had no gene match. The CDR3 sequence is 15 residues long. The CDR3 DNA sequence: TGTGCCAGCAGTTACTCAGTAGGGGGCGCGTACGAGCAGTACTTC. As protein: CASSYSVGGAYEQYF.

This chain uses TRBV6-4 with TRBJ1-2; D unclear. The germline V gene has CDR1 MRHNA and CDR2 SNTAGT. Trimming removed 5 bases from V and 7 bases from J, with 11 bases in between. The CDR3 totals 12 residues. CDR3 residues: CASSSAGPGYTF. The DNA for the CDR3 is TGTGCCAGCAGTTCGGCTGGGCCTGGCTACACCTTC.

CDR3: CSVEGAGPGETQYF. As DNA, the CDR3 is TGCAGCGTTGAAGGCGCAGGGCCCGGGGAGACCCAGTACTTC. The chain combines TRBV29-1 with TRBJ2-5, with D possibly being TRBD1 (5 bases). Looked up from germline, CDR1 is SQVTM and CDR2 is ANQGSEA. CDR3 length: 14 amino acids. Trimming stripped 1 base from V and 5 bases from J, with 14 bases between.

V gene TRBV6-5 combines with J gene TRBJ2-1; 9 bases map to TRBD2. The CDR3 spans 14 residues. Germline V lookup: CDR1 MNHEY, CDR2 SVGAGI. With 2 bases clipped from V and 8 bases from J, the junction kept 4 bases outside the gene matches. CDR3 region: CASSYGLAGYEQFF. DNA for the CDR3: TGTGCCAGCAGTTACGGGCTAGCGGGGTATGAGCAGTTCTTC.

The chain carries TRBV5-4 and TRBJ2-5; 7 nucleotides line up with TRBD2. This CDR3 spans 16 amino acids. Germline V lookup: CDR1 SGHNT, CDR2 YYREEE (reference sequence). V was pared by 2 bases and J by 2 bases, with 9 bases of the junction left unmatched. The CDR3 sequence is CASSLRGGGSQETQYF. Written as DNA, the CDR3 is TGTGCCAGCAGCTTAAGGGGTGGCGGGAGTCAAGAGACCCAGTACTTC.

The gene calls are TRBV29-1 and TRBJ2-1, with D possibly matching TRBD2 (5 bases). This CDR3 region has 12 residues. From germline, CDR1 is SQVTM and CDR2 ANQGSEA. V was clipped by 4 bases and J by 9 bases, with 13 bases between them. CDR3: CSVVSGVAEQFF. CDR3 sequence (DNA): TGCAGCGTTGTCAGCGGTGTCGCTGAGCAGTTCTTC.

J is TRBJ2-7 and V is TRBV28; 15 bases map to TRBD2. The V segment lost 1 base and the J segment 7 bases; nucleotides outside the gene matches: 8. The germline V gene encodes CDR1 MDHEN and CDR2 SYDVKM. This CDR3 has 17 amino acids. The CDR3 spells CASSLYGLAGGPREQYF. CDR3 coding DNA: TGTGCCAGCAGTTTATACGGACTAGCGGGAGGGCCGCGGGAGCAGTACTTC. The whole variable domain, filled in from reference TRBV28 and TRBJ2-7, reads DVKVTQSSRYLVKRTGEKVFLECVQDMDHENMFWYRQDPGLGLRLIYFSYDVKMKEKGDIPEGYSVSREKKERFSLILESASTNQTSMYLCASSLYGLAGGPREQYFGPGTRLTVT.

This chain joins TRBV27 and TRBJ2-5, with 8 nucleotides matching TRBD2. The DNA end is more similar to TRBJ2-7, so the J call may be wrong. Germline V lookup: CDR1 MNHEY, CDR2 SMNVEV (reference sequence). This CDR3 region has 13 residues. CDR3 DNA sequence: TGTGCCAGCAGTTGGAGCGGGAGCTACGAGCAGTACTTC. Its protein is CASSWSGSYEQYF.